This T cell receptor beta chain was profiled in a study of type 1 regulatory T cells. Study overall: T-allo10 is a Tr1-enriched, alloantigen-specific CD4 T cell product made in vitro.

MiXCR, run by TCRdb on the reads, gives a single entry per CDR3 protein. The table has over 55,000 distinct CDR3 sequences, 50% to 70% seen once. Trimming pared 5 bases from V and 7 bases from J, leaving 14 bases between. The CDR3 consists of 14 residues. Germline V gene data show CDR1 as KGHDR and CDR2 as SFDVKD. About this clonotype: The antigen is not known.

The receptor comes from a human donor in good health. The sequenced material came from cultured T cells, either the whole culture or a sorted T cell fraction (not recorded which). Subset defined: Tr1-enriched cell product generated in vitro against host alloantigens. This chain uses TRBV24-1 with TRBJ2-1; D might be TRBD1 or TRBD2, each matching 5 bases. CDR3 region: CATSAPGSLNEQFF. In nucleotides, the CDR3 is TGTGCCACCAGTGCACCAGGGAGTCTAAATGAGCAGTTCTTC.